The clone carrying this T cell receptor beta chain was recorded a few times. This specimen belongs to a study of response to subunit inactivated influenza vaccine. TCRdb passed the RT-PCR reads through MiXCR, listing each CDR3 protein once. The table lists just under 550,000 distinct CDR3 sequences, roughly a quarter of them singletons. The ends were cut back, 0 bases at V and 4 bases at J, with 10 bases in the middle. Germline CDR1 is MNHEY and CDR2 is SMNVEV (reference sequence). This CDR3 is 14 amino acids long. These data were likewise used in another study, on T cells expressing NK-cell markers. Turning to that study: Making the TCR beta cDNA relied on 5'RACE template switching with UMIs. It was sorted CD3+CD56-NKG2C+, CD3+CD56+NKG2C- and CD3+CD56+NKG2C+ T cells that provided the TCR beta repertoires.

This sequence joins TRBV27 and TRBJ2-7; D might be TRBD1 or TRBD2, each matching 5 bases. The origin of this receptor is a man aged 45-65 years who received an inactivated influenza vaccine. Sample: CD4+ T cells sorted from PBMCs, taken roughly 12 days after vaccination. The CDR3 region has the DNA TGTGCCAGCAGTTTATCTGGGGGTCGGTACGAGCAGTACTTC. This sequence encodes CASSLSGGRYEQYF.